One sample yielded the 30 T cell receptor beta chains listed below, sequenced in a study of CD8+ T cells in alopecia areata. Documented treatment: oral pan-JAK inhibitor, 5-10 mg twice daily. Investigators isolated RNA and reverse transcribed it into cDNA to act as the sequencing template. Sequencing used immunoSEQ multiplex PCR; TCRdb keeps in-frame clones, though not all of them. Of 120,000 to 150,000 clones in the sample, roughly 82% were seen once. This specimen was CD8+ T cells sorted from blood, taken at week 4, from a patient treated with tofacitinib. All receptors come from a human donor with alopecia areata.

The CDR3 DNA is TGCAGCGTTGAAGACACATCCCCCGGGGAGCTGTTTTTT. Protein product: CSVEDTSPGELFF. The chain recombines TRBV29-1 with TRBJ2-2; D call uncertain. Looked up from germline, CDR1 is SQVTM and CDR2 is ANQGSEA. This CDR3 is built from 13 residues. The ends were cut back, 0 bases at V and 6 bases at J, with 8 bases in the middle.

This chain uses TRBV5-6 with TRBJ2-3, with D possibly matching TRBD2 (6 bases). Germline CDR1 and CDR2: SGHDT and YYEEEE. Deletions cut 2 bases from V and 1 base from J, with 17 bases between. The CDR3 spans 17 residues. In DNA form, the CDR3 reads TGTGCCAGCAGCTTCCTTCTAGGGGAGGAGGGCACAGATACGCAGTATTTT. The encoded protein is CASSFLLGEEGTDTQYF.

This clone was seen at least ten times. The chain uses TRBV19 and TRBJ1-1; the D gene is possibly TRBD1 (5 bases). The V end was cut by 6 bases, the J end by 3 bases, with 14 bases between. This CDR3 is built from 14 residues. Per the germline V gene, CDR1 is LNHDA and CDR2 is SQIVND (reference sequence). The CDR3 reads CASRASGPHTEAFF. CDR3 bases: TGTGCCAGTAGAGCATCGGGACCCCACACTGAAGCTTTCTTT.

This rearrangement joins TRBV5-1 to TRBJ2-7; 8 bases are a match to TRBD1. V was pared by 5 bases and J by 1 base, with 5 bases of the junction left unmatched. The length of the CDR3 is 14 residues. In germline, CDR1 is SGHRS, CDR2 YFSETQ. The CDR3 DNA is TGCGCCAGCAGTTACGGGACAGGTTCCTACGAGCAGTACTTC. It codes for CASSYGTGSYEQYF.

About this clone itself: One end of the junction does not line up with germline, which may come from a read error. Other nucleotide sequences in the sample specify the same CDR3. V gene TRBV29-1 combines with J gene TRBJ1-1; D gene unclear. Germline lookup yields CDR1 SQVTM and CDR2 ANQGSEA. The CDR3 has 13 residues. CDR3 sequence reads: CSVGSSTNTEAFF. The CDR3 coding sequence is TGCAGCGTTGGATCCAGCACGAACACTGAAGCCTTCTTT. The full variable domain, with the rest looked up from reference TRBV29-1 and TRBJ1-1, is SAVISQKPSRDICQRGTSLTIQCQVDSQVTMMFWYRQQPGQSLTLIATANQGSEATYESGFVIDKFPISRPNLTFSTLTVSNMSPEDSSIYLCSVGSSTNTEAFFGQGTRLTVV.

V gene TRBV2 combines with J gene TRBJ2-4; unclear D gene. CDR3 length: 15 residues. The germline gives CDR1 SNHLY, CDR2 FYNNEI. The V and J ends lost 0 bases and 0 bases respectively, with 6 bases between them. The DNA for the CDR3 is TGTGCCAGCAGTGAAGCCAGACTAGCCAAAAACATTCAGTACTTC. Its translation is CASSEARLAKNIQYF.

The CDR3 sequence: CASSQDGPQSGLGPQHF. The CDR3 nucleotides read TGCGCCAGCAGCCAAGATGGCCCGCAGTCGGGGTTAGGGCCCCAGCATTTT. This rearrangement joins TRBV4-1 to TRBJ1-5, with D unclear. The CDR3 is made up of 17 amino acids. Germline V gene data show CDR1 as MGHRA and CDR2 as YSYEKL. The ends were cut back, 0 bases at V and 9 bases at J, with 21 bases in the middle.

Notes on this clone: Additional DNA sequences in this sample encode the identical CDR3. This sequence joins TRBV9 and TRBJ2-3; D possibly corresponds to TRBD1 (5 bases). CDR1 and CDR2 (germline): SGDLS, YYNGEE. Between the trimmed V and J ends, which lost 0 bases and 6 bases, there was a span of 11 bases. This CDR3 contains 14 residues. The chain's CDR3 is CASSVEGAADTQYF. CDR3 nucleotides: TGTGCCAGCAGCGTAGAAGGGGCGGCGGATACGCAGTATTTT.

CDR3 sequence reads: CASFGWAANADTQYF. The CDR3 DNA follows: TGTGCCAGCTTCGGGTGGGCGGCCAATGCAGATACGCAGTATTTT. This chain joins TRBV27 and TRBJ2-3; D is ambiguous. The V gene's germline CDR1 is MNHEY and CDR2 SMNVEV (reference sequence). CDR3 size: 15 residues. Trimming stripped 8 bases from V and 4 bases from J, with 19 bases between.

J is TRBJ2-7 and V is TRBV7-9, with 9 bases aligning to TRBD1. Germline V gene sequence: CDR1 SEHNR, CDR2 FQNEAQ (reference sequence). The V and J ends lost 5 bases and 4 bases, in that order; junction bases with no gene match: 6. There are 14 residues in the CDR3. The CDR3 loop reads CASSPRTGEYEQYF. The CDR3 coding sequence is TGTGCCAGCAGCCCTCGGACAGGGGAGTACGAGCAGTACTTC.

V usage is TRBV19 and J usage is TRBJ1-3, with 7 bases matching TRBD1. V shed 5 bases, J shed 3 bases, and the junction held 22 bases outside the gene matches. Per the germline V gene, CDR1 is LNHDA and CDR2 is SQIVND (reference sequence). The CDR3 is 20 residues long. CDR3 protein: CASSSFWHDRALNLGNTIYF. The CDR3 DNA reads TGTGCCAGTAGTTCGTTCTGGCACGACAGGGCGCTTAACCTTGGAAACACCATATATTTT.

A few counts support this clone. The chain links TRBV11-2 to TRBJ2-7; possible D gene TRBD2, 6 bases. The V end lost 2 bases, the J end lost 6 bases, and 8 bases lay between the germline ends. The length of the CDR3 is 12 residues. Germline-derived CDR1 and CDR2 are SGHAT and FQNNGV. The CDR3 region has the DNA TGTGCCAGCAGCTTAATGGGAGGCGAGCAGTACTTC. Translated, it gives CASSLMGGEQYF.

The chain recombines TRBV29-1 with TRBJ2-7; perhaps TRBD2 as D (5 bases). CDR3 size: 13 residues. V lost 6 bases and J lost 4, with 16 bases in between. Germline CDR1 is SQVTM and CDR2 is ANQGSEA. Here the CDR3 reads CSVEGQVGYEQYF. The DNA for the CDR3 is TGCAGCGTCGAGGGCCAGGTGGGATACGAGCAGTACTTC.

The chain uses TRBV12-5 and TRBJ2-3; D remains ambiguous. Trimming removed 2 bases at V and 2 bases at J, with 5 bases between. CDR1 and CDR2 from the germline V gene are LGHNT and FRNRAP. This CDR3 region has 13 residues. CDR3 residues: CASGLMPTDTQYF. The CDR3 DNA reads as TGTGCTAGTGGTTTGATGCCCACAGATACGCAGTATTTT.

The V gene is TRBV4-1, the J gene TRBJ1-5; D possibly corresponds to TRBD1 (5 bases). Germline CDR1 MGHRA, CDR2 YSYEKL. The CDR3 has 13 residues. V gave up 3 bases and J gave up 4 bases, with 7 bases separating them. The CDR3 region is CASSQTENQPQHF. In DNA form, the CDR3 reads TGCGCCAGCAGCCAGACAGAGAATCAGCCCCAGCATTTT.

The J gene is TRBJ2-6, the V gene TRBV5-1; D not certain. The CDR3 runs 17 residues. The germline gives CDR1 SGHRS, CDR2 YFSETQ. Trimming removed 4 bases at V and 0 bases at J, with 14 bases between. The CDR3 bases are TGCGCCAGCAGCACAGAAGGGCCTGGCTCTGGGGCCAACGTCCTGACTTTC. Its translation is CASSTEGPGSGANVLTF. The full variable domain, in which reference TRBV5-1 and TRBJ2-6 provide the parts outside the CDR3, is KAGVTQTPRYLIKTRGQQVTLSCSPISGHRSVSWYQQTPGQGLQFLFEYFSETQRNKGNFPGRFSGRQFSNSRSEMNVSTLELGDSALYLCASSTEGPGSGANVLTFGAGSRLTVL.

This chain joins TRBV5-6 and TRBJ2-3, with 8 bases that match TRBD1. Unmatched junction bases numbered 4, after V lost 0 bases and J lost 1 base. CDR1 and CDR2 from the germline V gene are SGHDT and YYEEEE. The CDR3 consists of 16 residues. The CDR3 protein is CASSLGRGPGTDTQYF. CDR3 nucleotide sequence: TGTGCCAGCAGCTTGGGCAGGGGGCCAGGCACAGATACGCAGTATTTT.

The genes are TRBV27 and TRBJ2-1, with TRBD1 matching over 11 bases. The CDR3 is 15 residues long. Germline lookup yields CDR1 MNHEY and CDR2 SMNVEV (reference sequence). The V gene end was trimmed by 5 bases and the J gene end by 7 bases; junction bases not matched to a gene: 7. CDR3 amino acids: CASSLGQGAWNEQFF. CDR3 bases: TGTGCCAGCAGTCTAGGACAGGGGGCGTGGAATGAGCAGTTCTTC.

The gene calls are TRBV7-2 and TRBJ2-1; D gene uncertain. V dropped 2 bases and J dropped 9 bases, with 14 bases sitting between them. Germline values: CDR1 SGHTA, CDR2 FQGNSA. This CDR3 region has 14 residues. CDR3 in amino acids: CASSLRRPKGEQFF. The DNA of the CDR3 is TGTGCCAGCAGCTTAAGACGTCCGAAGGGTGAGCAGTTCTTC.

The chain couples TRBV7-9 to TRBJ2-2; TRBD2 is a possible D gene (5 bases). This CDR3 contains 16 residues. Deletions cut 5 bases from V and 4 bases from J, with 17 bases between. CDR1 is SEHNR, CDR2 FQNEAQ, per germline (reference sequence). The CDR3 reads CASSKGDSWITGELFF. The CDR3 region has the DNA TGTGCCAGCAGCAAGGGAGACTCCTGGATCACCGGGGAGCTGTTTTTT.

V gene TRBV5-6 combines with J gene TRBJ2-3; D not certain. The CDR3 loop spans 16 amino acids. The V and J ends lost 0 bases and 2 bases respectively, with 13 bases between them. Germline CDR1 is SGHDT and CDR2 is YYEEEE. The CDR3 protein is CASSLAWQSPTDTQYF. In DNA, the CDR3 is TGTGCCAGCAGCTTGGCCTGGCAAAGCCCCACAGATACGCAGTATTTT.

The gene calls are TRBV6-5 and TRBJ2-1; TRBD2 aligns across 8 bases. In germline, CDR1 is MNHEY, CDR2 SVGAGI. The CDR3 totals 16 residues. V lost 2 bases to trimming and J lost 3 bases; unmatched junction nucleotides: 6. The CDR3 DNA follows: TGTGCCAGCAGTTACGACACGCGGGGGGTCTACAATGAGCAGTTCTTC. This encodes CASSYDTRGVYNEQFF.

This sequence joins TRBV6-5 and TRBJ2-7; D call uncertain. The CDR3 is 12 amino acids. Germline V gives CDR1 MNHEY, CDR2 SVGAGI. The ends were cut back, 5 bases at V and 5 bases at J, with 10 bases in the middle. The CDR3 reads CASSTNGDEQYF. In DNA, the CDR3 is TGTGCCAGCAGTACGAATGGCGACGAGCAGTACTTC.

The chain combines TRBV5-4 with TRBJ1-2; TRBD1 agrees at 9 bases. The CDR3 loop spans 14 amino acids. With V trimmed by 1 base and J by 8 bases, 6 bases remained unmatched. Germline V lookup: CDR1 SGHNT, CDR2 YYREEE (reference sequence). CDR3 residues: CASSLPDRGDGYTF. In DNA form, the CDR3 reads TGTGCCAGCAGCTTGCCGGACAGGGGAGACGGCTACACCTTC. Looking up the rest from reference TRBV5-4 and TRBJ1-2 gives the full variable domain: ETGVTQSPTHLIKTRGQQVTLRCSSQSGHNTVSWYQQALGQGPQFIFQYYREEENGRGNFPPRFSGLQFPNYSSELNVNALELDDSALYLCASSLPDRGDGYTFGSGTRLTVV.

This chain joins TRBV27 and TRBJ2-7; TRBD1 or TRBD2 may be the D gene (6 bases each). This CDR3 has 13 residues. Trimming shortened V by 8 bases and J by 3 bases, and 14 bases separated the two germline ends. Germline values: CDR1 MNHEY, CDR2 SMNVEV (reference sequence). CDR3 DNA: TGTGCCAGCGCAGAACAGGGAGGCTACGAGCAGTACTTC. This translates into CASAEQGGYEQYF.

The V and J genes are TRBV6-6 and TRBJ1-4; unclear D gene. Trimming removed 7 bases at V and 0 bases at J, with 12 bases between. The CDR3 runs to 15 residues. The germline V gene encodes CDR1 MNHNY and CDR2 SVGAGI (reference sequence). The CDR3: CASTLGPPTNEKLFF. In nucleotides, the CDR3 is TGTGCCAGCACCTTGGGTCCTCCAACTAATGAAAAACTGTTTTTT.

This clone was seen once. V usage is TRBV11-2 and J usage is TRBJ1-1; 7 bases fit TRBD1. The junction had 8 bases not matched to a gene; V was cut back by 5 bases and J by 8 bases. Germline CDR1 SGHAT, CDR2 FQNNGV. The CDR3 runs 13 residues. The CDR3, as DNA: TGTGCCAGCAGCGACACTGGACAGGCAGAAGCTTTCTTT. Translation gives CASSDTGQAEAFF.

The chain uses TRBV11-2 and TRBJ1-2; 10 bases align to TRBD1. The CDR3 runs 13 residues. The V gene end was trimmed by 6 bases and the J gene end by 13 bases; junction bases not matched to a gene: 11. The germline V gene has CDR1 SGHAT and CDR2 FQNNGV. The CDR3 spells CASSYGDRGFLTF. Written as DNA, the CDR3 is TGTGCCAGCAGTTACGGGGACAGGGGTTTTCTCACCTTC.

V and J are TRBV4-2 and TRBJ2-7; 11 nucleotides agree with TRBD2. The CDR3 is made up of 15 amino acids. Losses at the gene ends were 5 bases for V and 1 base for J; bases not matched to a gene: 4. Germline CDR1 and CDR2: LGHNA and YNFKEQ. CDR3 sequence: CASSSGTSGSYEQYF. CDR3 DNA: TGTGCCAGCAGCTCCGGGACTAGCGGATCCTACGAGCAGTACTTC.

V and J are TRBV5-6 and TRBJ2-3, with D perhaps TRBD1 or TRBD2 (6 bases each). The CDR3 sequence is 15 residues long. Germline assignment: CDR1 SGHDT and CDR2 YYEEEE. The V and J ends lost 7 bases and 4 bases respectively, with 19 bases between them. The CDR3 bases are TGTGCCAGCGGCCCTCCCGGGGGCCGCGCAGATACGCAGTATTTT. Residues: CASGPPGGRADTQYF.